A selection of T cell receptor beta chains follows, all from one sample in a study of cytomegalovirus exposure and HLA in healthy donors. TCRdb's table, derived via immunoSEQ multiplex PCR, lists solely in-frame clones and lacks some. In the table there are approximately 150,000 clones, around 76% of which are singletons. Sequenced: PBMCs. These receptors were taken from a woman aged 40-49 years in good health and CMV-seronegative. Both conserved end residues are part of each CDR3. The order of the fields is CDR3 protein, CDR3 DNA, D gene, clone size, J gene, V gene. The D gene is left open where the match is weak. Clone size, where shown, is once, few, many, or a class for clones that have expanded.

CDR3aa: CASSYSRASYGYTF
CDR3nt: TGTGCCAGCAGTTACTCGAGAGCCTCCTATGGCTACACCTTC
d_gene: -
abundance: once
j_gene: TRBJ1-2
v_gene: TRBV6-5

CDR3aa: CASSFMGIGVAGEYEQYF
CDR3nt: TGTGCCAGCAGCTTTATGGGGATCGGCGTAGCGGGAGAGTACGAGCAGTACTTC
d_gene: TRBD2
abundance: -
j_gene: TRBJ2-7
v_gene: TRBV7-2

CDR3aa: CASSEDRLNEKLFF
CDR3nt: TGTGCCAGCAGTGAGGACAGACTTAATGAAAAACTGTTTTTT
d_gene: -
abundance: -
j_gene: TRBJ1-4
v_gene: TRBV6-1

CDR3aa: CSGTGPYRAEAFF
CDR3nt: TGCAGCGGCACCGGGCCCTACAGGGCTGAAGCTTTCTTT
d_gene: -
abundance: -
j_gene: TRBJ1-1
v_gene: TRBV29-1

CDR3aa: CALQGQQTQYF
CDR3nt: TGTGCCCTCCAAGGACAACAGACCCAGTACTTC
d_gene: -
abundance: -
j_gene: TRBJ2-5
v_gene: TRBV30

CDR3aa: CASRRQSRTEAFF
CDR3nt: TGTGCCAGCAGGAGACAGTCGCGGACTGAAGCTTTCTTT
d_gene: -
abundance: few
j_gene: TRBJ1-1
v_gene: TRBV28

CDR3aa: CASSLAFADLGLSYEQYF
CDR3nt: TGTGCCAGCAGCTTAGCGTTTGCGGATCTCGGCCTCTCCTACGAGCAGTACTTC
d_gene: -
abundance: -
j_gene: TRBJ2-7
v_gene: TRBV7-2

CDR3aa: CASSSTLAGGPGNEQFF
CDR3nt: TGTGCCAGTAGTAGCACTCTAGCGGGAGGGCCGGGAAATGAGCAGTTCTTC
d_gene: TRBD2
abundance: once
j_gene: TRBJ2-1
v_gene: TRBV19

CDR3aa: CASRGGDHYEQYF
CDR3nt: TGCGCCAGCAGGGGAGGGGACCACTACGAGCAGTACTTC
d_gene: TRBD2
abundance: -
j_gene: TRBJ2-7
v_gene: TRBV10-1

CDR3aa: CASSLRSTAKNIQYF
CDR3nt: TGTGCCAGCAGCTTAAGGAGTACCGCCAAAAACATTCAGTACTTC
d_gene: -
abundance: few
j_gene: TRBJ2-4
v_gene: TRBV7-9

CDR3aa: CASKVDGGSYEQYF
CDR3nt: TGTGCCAGCAAAGTCGACGGGGGCTCCTACGAGCAGTACTTC
d_gene: -
abundance: -
j_gene: TRBJ2-7
v_gene: TRBV27

CDR3aa: CAWSGTGTNEKLFF
CDR3nt: TGTGCCTGGAGTGGAACAGGTACTAATGAAAAACTGTTTTTT
d_gene: -
abundance: -
j_gene: TRBJ1-4
v_gene: TRBV30

CDR3aa: CASRPSWDSYSNQPQHF
CDR3nt: TGCGCCAGCAGGCCCTCATGGGACAGTTATAGCAATCAGCCCCAGCATTTT
d_gene: TRBD1
abundance: -
j_gene: TRBJ1-5
v_gene: TRBV5-1

CDR3aa: CSVEGSGRNSNEQFF
CDR3nt: TGCAGCGTTGAAGGGTCCGGGAGGAACTCCAATGAGCAGTTCTTC
d_gene: TRBD2
abundance: -
j_gene: TRBJ2-1
v_gene: TRBV29-1

CDR3aa: CASSIGTGRGNFQYF
CDR3nt: TGTGCCAGTAGTATCGGGACAGGGAGGGGGAATTTTCAGTACTTC
d_gene: TRBD1
abundance: few
j_gene: TRBJ2-4
v_gene: TRBV19

CDR3aa: CASSYGAGGEAFF
CDR3nt: TGTGCCAGCAGCTATGGGGCAGGGGGAGAAGCTTTCTTT
d_gene: TRBD1
abundance: once
j_gene: TRBJ1-1
v_gene: TRBV7-8

CDR3aa: CASSPSGGGETQYF
CDR3nt: TGCGCCAGCAGTCCAAGCGGGGGAGGAGAGACCCAGTACTTC
d_gene: TRBD2
abundance: -
j_gene: TRBJ2-5
v_gene: TRBV5-1

CDR3aa: CAWSPGPTDTQYF
CDR3nt: TGTGCCTGGAGCCCTGGGCCCACAGATACGCAGTATTTT
d_gene: -
abundance: -
j_gene: TRBJ2-3
v_gene: TRBV30

CDR3aa: CASSFDGNSPLHF
CDR3nt: TGTGCCAGCAGTTTTGACGGGAATTCACCCCTCCACTTT
d_gene: -
abundance: -
j_gene: TRBJ1-6
v_gene: TRBV27

CDR3aa: CASGDGLAGGPFQETQYF
CDR3nt: TGTGCTAGTGGTGACGGACTAGCGGGAGGGCCTTTTCAAGAGACCCAGTACTTC
d_gene: TRBD2
abundance: -
j_gene: TRBJ2-5
v_gene: TRBV12-5

CDR3aa: CAWSEAGGFNEQFF
CDR3nt: TGTGCCTGGAGTGAAGCGGGAGGCTTCAATGAGCAGTTCTTC
d_gene: TRBD2
abundance: -
j_gene: TRBJ2-1
v_gene: TRBV30

CDR3aa: CATGDRGNYGYTF
CDR3nt: TGTGCCACCGGGGACAGGGGGAACTATGGCTACACCTTC
d_gene: TRBD1
abundance: once
j_gene: TRBJ1-2
v_gene: TRBV28

CDR3aa: CASSPGSDDSYEQYF
CDR3nt: TGTGCCAGCAGTCCCGGCAGCGACGACAGCTACGAGCAGTACTTC
d_gene: -
abundance: few
j_gene: TRBJ2-7
v_gene: TRBV28

CDR3aa: CASSLGQEGYNEQFF
CDR3nt: TGTGCCAGCAGTTTGGGACAGGAGGGGTACAATGAGCAGTTCTTC
d_gene: TRBD1
abundance: -
j_gene: TRBJ2-1
v_gene: TRBV2

CDR3aa: CASSQEDRAHYGYTF
CDR3nt: TGTGCCAGCAGCCAGGAGGACAGGGCTCACTATGGCTACACCTTC
d_gene: TRBD1
abundance: -
j_gene: TRBJ1-2
v_gene: TRBV14

CDR3aa: CASSIEEATDTQYF
CDR3nt: TGTGCCAGTAGTATAGAAGAGGCTACCGATACGCAGTATTTT
d_gene: -
abundance: -
j_gene: TRBJ2-3
v_gene: TRBV19

CDR3aa: CAVTNSYEQYF
CDR3nt: TGTGCCGTCACTAACTCCTACGAGCAGTACTTC
d_gene: -
abundance: -
j_gene: TRBJ2-7
v_gene: TRBV6-5

CDR3aa: CASSLFDTGELFF
CDR3nt: TGTGCCAGCAGCTTATTCGACACCGGGGAGCTGTTTTTT
d_gene: -
abundance: -
j_gene: TRBJ2-2
v_gene: TRBV7-2

CDR3aa: CASSLEGPGFGEQYF
CDR3nt: TGCGCCAGCAGCTTGGAGGGGCCCGGATTCGGCGAGCAGTACTTC
d_gene: -
abundance: -
j_gene: TRBJ2-7
v_gene: TRBV5-1